This TCR beta chain is drawn from a study of blood T cell repertoires in COVID-19. At the level of the study: Specimens from acute and convalescent COVID-19 originated in the United States, Italy and Spain. From T cells, B-cell-depleted T cells, or PBMCs came the material, which was cDNA or gDNA.

Authors' methods: From reference gene primer amplification, estimates of nucleated cell counts were derived. Only in-frame clones appear in the TCRdb table, and some are missing; sequencing was by immunoSEQ multiplex PCR. V, J and clone size are those of that table, while D and trimming were read from the DNA. In the table there are about 250,000 clones, roughly nine tenths of which are singletons. This CDR3 spans 17 amino acids. The V end lost 3 bases, the J end lost 1 base, and 13 bases lay between the germline ends. Germline CDR1 and CDR2: SEHNR and FQNEAQ (reference sequence). The sequenced sample consisted of peripheral blood. The genes are TRBV7-9 and TRBJ1-6, with D possibly TRBD1 on 5 matching bases. This receptor was taken from a woman aged 55-70 years who had recovered from COVID-19. The CDR3 nucleotides are TGTGCCAGCAGCTTGGGGCCAGGAATATCCTATAATTCACCCCTCCACTTT. This encodes CASSLGPGISYNSPLHF.